This T cell receptor beta chain was captured in a study of blood T cell repertoires in COVID-19. In the original workflow: Using reference gene primer amplification, nucleated cell counts were estimated. Generated by immunoSEQ multiplex PCR, the TCRdb table keeps only in-frame clones and is missing some. V and J calls and clone size are those listed in that table; D and trimming were worked out from the DNA. Of 150,000 to 200,000 clones in the sample, roughly 86% were seen once. V gave up 3 bases and J gave up 4 bases; unmatched junction bases: 7. The CDR3 is 18 residues long. CDR1 is KGHSH, CDR2 LQKENI, per germline.

This sequence joins TRBV18 and TRBJ2-2; 14 bases map to TRBD2. The sequencing input was peripheral blood. The TCR comes from a man in his forties with active or convalescent COVID-19. The CDR3 spells CASSPRRTSGGLTGELFF. The CDR3 coding sequence is TGTGCCAGCTCACCGCGTCGGACTAGCGGGGGGCTCACCGGGGAGCTGTTTTTT.